Reported below is one TCR beta chain. Its matching antigen is unknown. CDR1 and CDR2 from the germline V gene are SEHNR and FQNEAQ (reference sequence). The CDR3 spans 16 residues. This sample stems from a study of cytomegalovirus exposure and HLA in healthy donors. Study-level results: A link between a missense DCLRE1C variant and TCR beta V- and J-gene trimming emerged from a later analysis. Analysis performed later showed TCR beta chains linked to HLA being more clonally expanded than equally common others.

The donors, nominally healthy at sampling, likely had unrecorded immune exposures. Primers included in the PCR were 60 Vbeta and 13 Jbeta primers. TCRdb's table, derived via immunoSEQ multiplex PCR, lists solely in-frame clones and lacks some. This table holds 130,000 to 150,000 clones, more than 75% found once. Sequencing used PBMCs. The sequence derives from a man between 18 and 29 years old in good health and CMV-seronegative. The rearrangement links TRBV7-9 to TRBJ2-5; the D gene is possibly TRBD2 (6 bases). The end of the DNA fits TRBJ2-7 better, so the J call may be wrong. The CDR3 spells CASSPGTRKSSYEQYF. The CDR3, as DNA: TGTGCCAGCAGCCCCGGGACTCGTAAAAGCTCCTACGAGCAGTACTTC.